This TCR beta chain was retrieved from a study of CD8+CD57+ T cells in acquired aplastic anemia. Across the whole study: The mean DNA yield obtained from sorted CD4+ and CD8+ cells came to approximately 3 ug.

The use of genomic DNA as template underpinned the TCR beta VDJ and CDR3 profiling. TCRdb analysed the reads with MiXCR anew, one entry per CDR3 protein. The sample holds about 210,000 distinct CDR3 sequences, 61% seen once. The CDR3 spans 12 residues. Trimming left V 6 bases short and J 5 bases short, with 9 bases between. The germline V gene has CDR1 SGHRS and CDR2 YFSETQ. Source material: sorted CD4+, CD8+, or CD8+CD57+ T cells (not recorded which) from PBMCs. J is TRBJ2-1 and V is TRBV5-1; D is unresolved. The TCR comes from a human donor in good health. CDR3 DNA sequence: TGCGCCAGCATGGGTCGGGACAATGAGCAGTTCTTC. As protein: CASMGRDNEQFF.